Below are 16 T cell receptor beta chains sequenced from a single sample in a study of identical twins. TCRdb reprocessed the 5' RACE reads with MiXCR, giving one entry per CDR3 protein. Of approximately 230,000 distinct CDR3 sequences in the sample, about 14% are singletons; the top ten hold around 9.5%. Sequenced input: memory (CD45RO+) T cells sorted from blood. Receptors were obtained from a woman aged 18-29 years in good health.

The chain recombines TRBV27 with TRBJ1-1; possible D gene TRBD1, 6 bases. The CDR3 extends over 14 amino acids. The V gene's germline CDR1 is MNHEY and CDR2 SMNVEV (reference sequence). The V gene lost 5 bases and the J gene lost 1 base, with 11 bases spanning the gap. CDR3: CASSTGRGNTEAFF. The CDR3 bases are TGTGCCAGCAGTACAGGGAGGGGGAACACTGAAGCTTTCTTT.

The chain employs TRBV7-2 and TRBJ1-2; no definite D call. Deletions cut 1 base from V and 2 bases from J, with 17 bases between. There are 17 residues in the CDR3. Germline assignment: CDR1 SGHTA and CDR2 FQGNSA. Here the CDR3 reads CASSLVAGQVLNYGYTF. CDR3 nucleotides: TGTGCCAGCAGCTTAGTGGCCGGGCAAGTTTTGAACTATGGCTACACCTTC.

This clonotype showed up many times. The rearrangement links TRBV12-3 or TRBV12-4 to TRBJ2-5, with D maybe TRBD1 (6 bases). V dropped 5 bases and J dropped 2 bases, with 12 bases sitting between them. The CDR3 covers 14 residues. The CDR3 DNA is TGTGCCAGCAGTCTACTGGACAGTCAAGAGACCCAGTACTTC. The encoded protein is CASSLLDSQETQYF.

In its sample, this clonotype ranks as medium-sized (0.01 to 0.1%). The chain has TRBV12-3 or TRBV12-4 and TRBJ2-3, with 8 bases fitting TRBD2. The CDR3 consists of 14 residues. Trimming took 7 bases from V and 5 from J; bases not matched to a gene: 8. The CDR3 DNA is TGTGCCAGCACTAAGCGGGGGTGGAAAGATACGCAGTATTTT. Translation: CASTKRGWKDTQYF.

The CDR3: CASSWVGVHRWFF. The DNA of the CDR3 is TGTGCCAGCAGTTGGGTAGGGGTCCACCGTTGGTTCTTC. V usage is TRBV12-3 or TRBV12-4 and J usage is TRBJ2-1; D perhaps matches TRBD1 (5 bases). The CDR3 consists of 13 residues. V shed 4 bases and J shed 15 bases, with 19 bases lying between them.

V and J are TRBV5-1 and TRBJ2-2; D remains ambiguous. Germline CDR1 is SGHRS and CDR2 is YFSETQ. The germline V and J ends were trimmed by 1 base and 0 bases, with 10 bases remaining between them. The CDR3 totals 16 residues. The CDR3 coding sequence is TGCGCCAGCAGCTTGTCTTCCTTAACGAACACCGGGGAGCTGTTTTTT. Translating gives CASSLSSLTNTGELFF.

The sample holds a few counts of this clonotype. The rearrangement uses TRBV5-4 and TRBJ2-7; weak D call: TRBD2 (6 bases). V was pared by 2 bases and J by 0 bases, with 12 bases between. The CDR3 covers 15 residues. In germline, CDR1 is SGHNT, CDR2 YYREEE (reference sequence). This CDR3 is CASSFGGTFSYEQYF. CDR3 DNA sequence: TGTGCCAGCAGCTTTGGCGGGACTTTCTCCTACGAGCAGTACTTC.

This clonotype was detected once. J is TRBJ2-3 and V is TRBV20-1; 7 bases are shared with TRBD2. The CDR3 loop spans 15 amino acids. Per germline, CDR1 DFQATT and CDR2 SNEGSKA (reference sequence). V gave up 3 bases and J gave up 0 bases; unmatched junction bases: 6. The CDR3 is CSASRGGGSTDTQYF. Written as DNA, the CDR3 is TGCAGTGCTAGTAGAGGCGGGGGTAGCACAGATACGCAGTATTTT.

In its sample, this clonotype was seen a few times. The chain is built from TRBV7-3 and TRBJ2-3; TRBD2 agrees at 8 bases. Germline CDR1 and CDR2: SGHTA and FQGTGA. The CDR3 loop spans 16 amino acids. V trimming: 2 bases; J trimming: 11 bases; junction bases outside the gene matches: 15. CDR3: CASSLAGGKGIGGQYF. The CDR3 DNA sequence: TGTGCCAGCAGCTTAGCGGGGGGAAAAGGAATCGGGGGGCAGTATTTT.

This clonotype has a handful of counts. The chain has TRBV5-6 and TRBJ2-5; 10 nucleotides match TRBD2. CDR1 and CDR2 (germline): SGHDT, YYEEEE. With 0 bases clipped from V and 4 bases from J, the junction kept 3 bases outside the gene matches. The CDR3 totals 15 residues. The CDR3 loop reads CASSLVASGRETQYF. CDR3 nucleotide sequence: TGTGCCAGCAGCTTGGTGGCTAGCGGGAGAGAGACCCAGTACTTC. Drawing the rest from reference TRBV5-6 and TRBJ2-5, the complete variable domain is DAGVTQSPTHLIKTRGQQVTLRCSPKSGHDTVSWYQQALGQGPQFIFQYYEEEERQRGNFPDRFSGHQFPNYSSELNVNALLLGDSALYLCASSLVASGRETQYFGPGTRLLVL.

This chain links TRBV7-2 with TRBJ2-3; 8 positions match TRBD2. Germline CDR1 reads SGHTA; CDR2 reads FQGNSA. This CDR3 comprises 15 residues. Trimming took 4 bases from V and 4 from J; bases not matched to a gene: 7. The CDR3 here is CASSSSGSTPDTQYF. In nucleotides, the CDR3 is TGTGCCAGCAGCTCCAGCGGGAGCACCCCAGATACGCAGTATTTT.

The chain employs TRBV11-2 and TRBJ2-5, with 8 bases aligning to TRBD2. CDR3 length equals 18 residues. Trimming cost V 2 bases and J 4 bases; bases outside gene matches: 15. Germline CDR1 is SGHAT and CDR2 is FQNNGV. CDR3: CASSLRGSAAGDRETQYF. CDR3 bases: TGTGCCAGCAGCTTAAGGGGGTCGGCAGCGGGAGATCGAGAGACCCAGTACTTC.

The chain joins TRBV20-1 to TRBJ2-7; D perhaps matches TRBD2 (6 bases). Germline V gene data show CDR1 as DFQATT and CDR2 as SNEGSKA (reference sequence). The CDR3 length is 14 residues. V was cut by 2 bases and J by 5 bases, with 16 bases left in between. The CDR3 bases are TGCAGTGCTAGACGACCGGGAGTAGGGGACGAGCAGTACTTC. It translates to CSARRPGVGDEQYF.

This chain links TRBV24-1 with TRBJ2-2; D ambiguous. CDR1 is KGHDR and CDR2 is SFDVKD in the germline V gene. The CDR3 length is 15 residues. V lost 4 bases, J lost 0 bases, and 8 bases lay in between. The CDR3: CATSESAPNTGELFF. The DNA of the CDR3 is TGTGCCACCAGTGAGTCAGCTCCGAACACCGGGGAGCTGTTTTTT.

The genes are TRBV20-1 and TRBJ2-3; D not resolved. The V gene's germline CDR1 is DFQATT and CDR2 SNEGSKA (reference sequence). Trimming removed 4 bases at V and 11 bases at J, with 19 bases between. The CDR3 extends over 13 amino acids. CDR3 coding DNA: TGCAGTGCTACCTCTGGTCTGGGGTGGGTGCAGTATTTT. This gives the protein CSATSGLGWVQYF.

This clonotype was detected a few times. The chain uses TRBV30 and TRBJ1-3; D is uncertain. Trimming stripped 0 bases from V and 3 bases from J, with 3 bases between. CDR1 and CDR2 (germline): GTSNPN, SVGIG (reference sequence). This CDR3 region has 12 residues. This CDR3 reads CAWSVSGNTIYF. The CDR3 DNA sequence: TGTGCCTGGAGTGTAAGTGGAAACACCATATATTTT.